The following is a T cell receptor beta chain sequence with its context. Its antigen is still unknown. There are 11 residues in the CDR3. The germline gives CDR1 LNHDA, CDR2 SQIVND (reference sequence). Trimming removed 7 bases from V and 9 bases from J, with 10 bases in between. Only in-frame clones appear in the TCRdb table, and some are missing; sequencing was by immunoSEQ multiplex PCR. The repertoire has thousands of clones, 28% of them found once; the top ten carry over 12%. These data originate in a study of T cells in localized non-small cell lung cancer. Study-wide points: A median roughly 50 of the top 100 tumor clones appeared in adjacent lung. Greater blood T cell density accompanied longer overall survival. Uninvolved adjacent lung had higher T cell clonality than tumor and all other tissues. One tumor region alone was sequenced, and heterogeneity therefore remains possible.

This sequence originates from a male donor at least 60 years old with stage III squamous cell lung carcinoma. The rearrangement uses TRBV19 and TRBJ2-1; D is possibly TRBD2 (5 bases). Source: lung tumor tissue, taken before any cancer treatment. CDR3 protein: CASTGSGEQFF. CDR3 nucleotides: TGTGCCAGTACGGGGTCGGGTGAGCAGTTCTTC.